This note documents a single T cell receptor beta chain sequence. Authors' data handling: Estimated nucleated cell counts came from reference gene primer amplification. Sequencing was performed with immunoSEQ multiplex PCR; in TCRdb, only in-frame clones are kept and a portion is missing. The V and J calls and clone size were taken over from that table, and D and trimming were inferred from the DNA. The data show 20,000 to 25,000 clones, roughly 90% seen once. This sample was taken from a study of blood T cell repertoires in COVID-19. For the study at large: Samples came from the United States, Italy and Spain, spanning acute and convalescent COVID-19. The analysed material was cDNA or gDNA that came from T cells, B-cell-depleted T cells, or PBMCs.

V lost 0 bases and J lost 6, with 11 bases in between. Germline V lookup: CDR1 SGHNT, CDR2 YENEEA. This CDR3 comprises 14 residues. The V and J genes are TRBV11-3 and TRBJ1-1; perhaps TRBD1 as D (5 bases). This receptor was identified in a human donor in a cohort sampled during active COVID-19. Sequencing was performed on peripheral blood. The CDR3 nucleotides read TGTGCCAGCAGCTTAGAGGGTGGGGCGGCTGAAGCTTTCTTT. Protein sequence: CASSLEGGAAEAFF.